A single sample is the source of the 6 T cell receptor beta chains below, sequenced in a study of human T cells and chemical hapten exposure. TCRdb re-called the RACE reads with MiXCR, one entry per CDR3 protein. The sample has roughly 120,000 distinct CDR3 sequences; less than 10% are singletons. Regarding time point: patch test 2, 6 weeks after DPC sensitization. This sample's treatment: therapeutic diphenylcyclopropenone sensitization with weekly scalp DPC. The specimen comprised whole blood, sampled in connection with sensitization to the hapten diphenylcyclopropenone (DPC). All receptors derive from a middle-aged woman with alopecia areata. Some clones in this sample may be carry-over from other donors' samples.

This clonotype appeared many times. The gene calls are TRBV7-3 and TRBJ1-1; 9 positions agree with TRBD1. The J segment lost 3 bases and the V segment lost 5 bases, leaving 4 bases of the junction unmatched. The CDR3 has 14 residues. Germline V gene data show CDR1 as SGHTA and CDR2 as FQGTGA. The CDR3 is CASSRTGDHTEAFF. CDR3 sequence (DNA): TGTGCCAGCAGCCGGACAGGGGACCACACTGAAGCTTTCTTT.

The CDR3 DNA sequence: TGCAGCGTTGGGGGGTTGTCAGATACGCAGTATTTT. Encoded protein: CSVGGLSDTQYF. This sequence joins TRBV29-1 and TRBJ2-3; possibly TRBD1 or TRBD2 for D (5 bases each). The germline gives CDR1 SQVTM, CDR2 ANQGSEA. V was trimmed by 4 bases and J by 4 bases, leaving 9 bases between them. CDR3 size: 12 residues.

The chain employs TRBV24-1 and TRBJ1-1; 10 bases align to TRBD1. The CDR3 consists of 17 residues. V lost 5 bases and J lost 3; bases outside the gene matches: 11. From germline, CDR1 is KGHDR and CDR2 SFDVKD. CDR3 loop: CATSGADRGRRDTEAFF. The DNA of the CDR3 is TGTGCCACCAGTGGGGCAGACAGGGGGCGTAGGGACACTGAAGCTTTCTTT.

Many counts were recorded for this clonotype. V usage is TRBV20-1 and J usage is TRBJ2-7; D remains unclear. This CDR3 has 10 amino acids. CDR1 is DFQATT, CDR2 SNEGSKA, per germline (reference sequence). Trimming removed 6 bases from V and 8 bases from J, with 11 bases in between. CDR3 region: CSALRLQQYF. CDR3 nucleotides: TGCAGTGCCCTTAGGTTGCAGCAGTACTTC.

This clonotype has just a few counts. The chain recombines TRBV7-2 with TRBJ2-7; TRBD2 aligns across 11 bases. Trimming cost V 3 bases and J 13 bases; bases outside gene matches: 5. Germline V gene sequence: CDR1 SGHTA, CDR2 FQGNSA. CDR3 length equals 12 residues. The CDR3 sequence: CASSFPSGGIYF. The DNA of the CDR3 is TGTGCCAGCAGCTTCCCTAGCGGGGGGATCTACTTC. Looking up the rest from reference TRBV7-2 and TRBJ2-7 gives the full variable domain: GAGVSQSPSNKVTEKGKDVELRCDPISGHTALYWYRQSLGQGLEFLIYFQGNSAPDKSGLPSDRFSAERTGGSVSTLTIQRTQQEDSAVYLCASSFPSGGIYFGPGTRLTVT.

Ten or more counts support this clonotype. The V gene is TRBV7-2, the J gene TRBJ1-1; 7 nucleotides agree with TRBD1. The V segment lost 0 bases and the J segment 0 bases; nucleotides outside the gene matches: 4. This CDR3 contains 16 residues. Germline V gives CDR1 SGHTA, CDR2 FQGNSA. As DNA, the CDR3 is TGTGCCAGCAGCTTAGCCGGGACAGTGATGAACACTGAAGCTTTCTTT. This sequence encodes CASSLAGTVMNTEAFF.